Included here is one T cell receptor beta chain sequence, with context. Its antigen is undetermined. Data came from immunoSEQ multiplex PCR; TCRdb stores just in-frame clones and leaves some out. The table includes some 85,000 clones, roughly nine tenths detected once. The CDR3 extends over 14 amino acids. The trim removed 3 bases at V and 9 bases at J, leaving 8 bases unmatched. The V gene's germline CDR1 is PRHDT and CDR2 FYEKMQ (reference sequence). These data originate in a study of OX40 agonist ivuxolimab in advanced cancers. About the research overall: Allowance was made for prior anti-PD-1, anti-PD-L1 or anti-CTLA-4 therapy, and roughly 40% had some. Broader study findings: CD8+ T cells were the subset that, on average, had more expanded clones than CD4+.

V is TRBV13 and J is TRBJ1-1; 9 bases are a match to TRBD1. The source is an adult with an advanced solid tumor such as melanoma, head and neck, liver or kidney cancer. This sample comprised CD4+ or CD8+ T cells sorted from blood, obtained in a trial of the OX40 agonist ivuxolimab. The CDR3 DNA sequence: TGTGCCAGCAGCTTGAGGACAGGGGAAGGGAAAGCTTTCTTT. It codes for CASSLRTGEGKAFF.